The rows below give T cell receptor beta chains drawn from one sample of a study of cytomegalovirus exposure and HLA in healthy donors. Sequenced by immunoSEQ multiplex PCR; TCRdb stores in-frame clones only, minus some. The top ten hold about 1.6% of the sample, which has some 130,000 clones, around 78% seen once. The sample comprised PBMCs. The source of these receptors is a middle-aged man in good health and CMV-seronegative. Both conserved end residues are part of each CDR3.

j_gene,v_gene,CDR3aa
TRBJ1-4,TRBV18,CASSPPQGNGPNEKLFF
TRBJ2-7,TRBV2,CASSARQGAYEQYF
TRBJ1-4,TRBV30,CAWSVYTGGKGEKLFF
TRBJ2-6,TRBV28,CASAGDSSSGANVLTF
TRBJ2-7,TRBV6-1,CASSERTTYEQYF
TRBJ2-3,TRBV7-8,CASSGPLASGGAGDTQYF
TRBJ1-6,TRBV5-6,CASSLAGGTGSPLHF
TRBJ1-3,TRBV9,CASSVDGASGNTIYF
TRBJ2-7,TRBV7-9,CASSSPPSGRYEQYF
TRBJ2-3,TRBV7-3,CASSPQQGSTDTQYF
TRBJ1-2,TRBV9,CASSSRGAYGYTF
TRBJ2-5,TRBV4-1,CASSQEGTSVQETQYF
TRBJ1-3,TRBV6-6,CASSRINQGAGNTIYF
TRBJ1-3,TRBV7-2,CASSRSGGNTIYF
TRBJ2-3,TRBV7-3,CASSSGLADTDTQYF
TRBJ2-7,TRBV6-5,CASSYSGRGYEQYF
TRBJ1-2,TRBV18,CASSQQGLNYGYTF
TRBJ2-1,TRBV11-1,CASSFRGNYNEQFF
TRBJ2-7,TRBV7-9,CSSSPSYEQYF